Following are 10 T cell receptor beta chains from one sample sequenced in a study of response to subunit inactivated influenza vaccine. TCRdb re-called the RT-PCR reads through MiXCR, storing one row per CDR3 protein. This sample yields approximately 530,000 distinct CDR3 sequences, of which approximately 7.7% are seen a single time; around 13% belongs to the top ten. The sequencing used PBMCs from blood, collected less than 30 months after vaccination. These receptor sequences come from a man between 50 and 69 years old who received an inactivated influenza vaccine.

At least ten counts were recorded for this clonotype. The chain uses TRBV5-1 and TRBJ2-7; 7 bases line up with TRBD1. The ends lost 4 bases at V and 0 bases at J; junction bases unmatched: 7. The CDR3 extends over 15 amino acids. Germline CDR1 SGHRS, CDR2 YFSETQ. This CDR3 reads CASSPGQLGSYEQYF. CDR3 DNA: TGCGCCAGCAGCCCGGGACAGTTGGGCTCCTACGAGCAGTACTTC.

This clonotype showed up just a few times. The chain has TRBV25-1 and TRBJ2-1; a weak D match, TRBD2 (5 bases). Germline loops: CDR1 MGHDK, CDR2 SYGVNS. The CDR3 covers 12 residues. Deletions cut 4 bases from V and 10 bases from J, with 11 bases between. This CDR3 is CASSVGLTEQFF. Written as DNA, the CDR3 is TGTGCCAGCAGTGTTGGACTCACAGAGCAGTTCTTC. The full variable domain, completed using reference TRBV25-1 and TRBJ2-1, is EADIYQTPRYLVIGTGKKITLECSQTMGHDKMYWYQQDPGMELHLIHYSYGVNSTEKGDLSSESTVSRIRTEHFPLTLESARPSHTSQYLCASSVGLTEQFFGPGTRLTVL.

The rearrangement links TRBV4-3 to TRBJ2-7, with a possible D match to TRBD1 (6 bases). The CDR3 is 13 residues long. Looked up from germline, CDR1 is LGHNA and CDR2 is YSLEER. Trimming left V 0 bases short and J 6 bases short, with 9 bases between. Written as DNA, the CDR3 is TGCGCCAGCAGCCAAGATACAGGGTTCGAGCAGTACTTC. This sequence encodes CASSQDTGFEQYF.

In this sample, this clonotype turned up a few times. The rearrangement joins TRBV11-1 to TRBJ2-1; D remains unclear. The germline V gene has CDR1 SGHAT and CDR2 FQDESV (reference sequence). The CDR3 is made up of 18 amino acids. Trimming stripped 3 bases from V and 0 bases from J, with 18 bases between. As DNA, the CDR3 is TGTGCCAGCAGCTTTGTAATCTCAACTGAGAGCTCCTACAATGAGCAGTTCTTC. Its protein product is CASSFVISTESSYNEQFF.

This clonotype was detected many times. This sequence joins TRBV4-2 and TRBJ2-3; D is undetermined. In germline, CDR1 is LGHNA, CDR2 YNFKEQ. This CDR3 contains 13 residues. Trimming removed 5 bases from V and 4 bases from J, with 10 bases in between. Written as DNA, the CDR3 is TGTGCCAGCAGCTACCTTATCTCAGATACGCAGTATTTT. Translation gives CASSYLISDTQYF.

This clonotype was seen ten or more times. The V gene is TRBV9, the J gene TRBJ2-3; D is unclear. Trimming removed 0 bases at V and 3 bases at J, with 2 bases between. CDR1 is SGDLS, CDR2 YYNGEE, per germline. CDR3 length: 12 amino acids. The CDR3 region has the DNA TGTGCCAGCAGCGTAGTAACAGATACGCAGTATTTT. Amino acids: CASSVVTDTQYF.

This clonotype was counted between two and nine times. The rearrangement uses TRBV12-3 or TRBV12-4 and TRBJ2-5; D is uncertain. V was trimmed by 7 bases and J by 7 bases, leaving 13 bases between them. The CDR3 contains 12 residues. The CDR3 region has the DNA TGTGCCAGCACGCCCGGGCGCGGGACCCAGTACTTC. As protein: CASTPGRGTQYF.

This clonotype came up a few times. This chain joins TRBV5-5 and TRBJ1-5, with D uncertain. Germline V gives CDR1 SGHKS, CDR2 YYEKEE (reference sequence). V lost 1 base to trimming and J lost 3 bases, with 8 bases between them. This CDR3 has 14 residues. CDR3 in DNA: TGTGCCAGCAGCTTGCTACAGCTCAATCAGCCCCAGCATTTT. This encodes CASSLLQLNQPQHF.

Ten or more counts support this clonotype. The chain joins TRBV12-3 or TRBV12-4 to TRBJ2-3; D not resolved. Trimming removed 2 bases from V and 2 bases from J, with 8 bases in between. The CDR3 is 14 residues long. CDR3 region: CASSLWEFTDTQYF. Written as DNA, the CDR3 is TGTGCCAGCAGTTTATGGGAATTCACAGATACGCAGTATTTT.

This clonotype was observed a handful of times. The rearrangement links TRBV20-1 to TRBJ2-1; 8 bases map to TRBD2. CDR1 is DFQATT, CDR2 SNEGSKA, per germline (reference sequence). The CDR3 has 17 amino acids. Trimming at V came to 4 bases and at J to 0 bases, leaving 11 bases not matched to a gene. CDR3 loop: CSANSRSGGSSYNEQFF. The CDR3 DNA reads TGCAGTGCTAACTCCCGAAGCGGGGGAAGCTCCTACAATGAGCAGTTCTTC.